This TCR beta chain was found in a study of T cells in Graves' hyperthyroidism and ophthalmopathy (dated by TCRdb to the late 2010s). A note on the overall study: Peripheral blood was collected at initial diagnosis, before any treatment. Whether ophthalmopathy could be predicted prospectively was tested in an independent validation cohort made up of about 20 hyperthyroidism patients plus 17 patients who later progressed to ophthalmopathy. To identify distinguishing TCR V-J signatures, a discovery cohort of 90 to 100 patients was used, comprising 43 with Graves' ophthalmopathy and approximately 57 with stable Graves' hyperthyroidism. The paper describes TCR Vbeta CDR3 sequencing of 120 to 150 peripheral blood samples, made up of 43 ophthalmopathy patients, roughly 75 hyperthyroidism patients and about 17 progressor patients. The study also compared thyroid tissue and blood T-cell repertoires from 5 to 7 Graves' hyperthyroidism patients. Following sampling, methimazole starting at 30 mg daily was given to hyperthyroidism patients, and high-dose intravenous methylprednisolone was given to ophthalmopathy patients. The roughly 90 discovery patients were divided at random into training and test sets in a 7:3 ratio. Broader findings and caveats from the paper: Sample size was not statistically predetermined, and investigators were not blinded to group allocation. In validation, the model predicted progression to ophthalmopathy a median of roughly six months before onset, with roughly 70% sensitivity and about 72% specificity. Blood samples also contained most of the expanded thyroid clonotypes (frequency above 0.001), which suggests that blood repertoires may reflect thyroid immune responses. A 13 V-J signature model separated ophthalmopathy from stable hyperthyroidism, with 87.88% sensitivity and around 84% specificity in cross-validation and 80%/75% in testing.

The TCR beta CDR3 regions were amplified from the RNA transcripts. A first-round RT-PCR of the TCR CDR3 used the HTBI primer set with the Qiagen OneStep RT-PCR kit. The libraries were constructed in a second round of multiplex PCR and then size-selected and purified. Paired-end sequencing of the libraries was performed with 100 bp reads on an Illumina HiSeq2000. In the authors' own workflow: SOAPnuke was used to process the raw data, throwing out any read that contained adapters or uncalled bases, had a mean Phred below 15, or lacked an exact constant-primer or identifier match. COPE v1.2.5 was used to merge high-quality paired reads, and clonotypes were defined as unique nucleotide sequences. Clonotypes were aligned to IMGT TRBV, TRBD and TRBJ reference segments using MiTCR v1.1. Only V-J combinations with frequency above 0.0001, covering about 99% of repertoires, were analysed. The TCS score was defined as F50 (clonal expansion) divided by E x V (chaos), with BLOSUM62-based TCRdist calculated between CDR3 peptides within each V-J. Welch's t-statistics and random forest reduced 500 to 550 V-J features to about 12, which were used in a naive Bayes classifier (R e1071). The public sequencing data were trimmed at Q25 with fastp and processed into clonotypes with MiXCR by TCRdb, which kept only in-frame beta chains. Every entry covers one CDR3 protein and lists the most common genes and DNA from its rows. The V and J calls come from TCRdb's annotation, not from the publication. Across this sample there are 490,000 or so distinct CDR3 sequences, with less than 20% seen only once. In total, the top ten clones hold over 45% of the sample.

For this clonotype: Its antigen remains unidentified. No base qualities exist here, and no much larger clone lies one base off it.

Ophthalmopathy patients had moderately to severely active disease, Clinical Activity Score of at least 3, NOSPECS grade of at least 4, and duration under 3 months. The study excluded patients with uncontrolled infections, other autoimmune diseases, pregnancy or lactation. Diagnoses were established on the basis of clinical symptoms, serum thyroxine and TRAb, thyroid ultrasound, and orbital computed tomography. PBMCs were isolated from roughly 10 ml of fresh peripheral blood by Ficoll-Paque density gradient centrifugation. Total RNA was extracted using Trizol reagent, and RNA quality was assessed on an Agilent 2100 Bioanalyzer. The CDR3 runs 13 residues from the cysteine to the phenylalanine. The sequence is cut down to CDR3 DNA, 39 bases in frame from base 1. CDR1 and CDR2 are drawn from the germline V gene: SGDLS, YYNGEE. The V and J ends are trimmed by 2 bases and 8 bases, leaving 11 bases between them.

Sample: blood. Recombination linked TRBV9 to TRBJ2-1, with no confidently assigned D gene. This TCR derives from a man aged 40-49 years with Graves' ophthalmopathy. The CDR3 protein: CASSVAPRDEQFF. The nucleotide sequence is TGTGCCAGCAGCGTTGCCCCCCGGGATGAGCAGTTCTTC.